This TCR beta chain is from a study of blood T cells in healthy people across ages. Findings and limits, study-wide: PBMCs went unsorted, and a conclusive naive versus antigen-experienced comparison was therefore prevented.

On this clonotype: The antigen remains unidentified.

It was with a sample-barcoded 5' primer and a J-beta primer mix that a second PCR of roughly 7 to 12 cycles was run. Each CDR3 protein is one row after TCRdb ran MiXCR on the 5' RACE reads. This sample yields nearly 800,000 distinct CDR3 sequences, of which about 61% are seen a single time; around 25% belongs to the top ten. CDR3 length equals 17 residues. Trimming pared 2 bases from V and 2 bases from J, leaving 16 bases between. CDR1 SNHLY and CDR2 FYNNEI come from the germline V gene. This clonotype was sampled from a man in his forties or fifties in good health. The chain uses TRBV2 and TRBJ1-5; unclear D gene. Input material: blood. The CDR3 bases are TGTGCCAGCAGTGAACCTGGGGAACTGTCAGGCAATCAGCCCCAGCATTTT. This codes for CASSEPGELSGNQPQHF.